Shown below are 12 T cell receptor beta chains from a single sample sequenced in a study of blood T cell repertoires in COVID-19. The method was immunoSEQ multiplex PCR; TCRdb's version includes in-frame clones alone and lacks a portion of them. This table holds roughly 400,000 clones, around 87% found once. The sequencing sample was made of peripheral blood. These TCRs come from a woman aged 60-75 years with COVID-19, enrolled during active disease.

V gene TRBV19 combines with J gene TRBJ1-1; 8 bases fit TRBD1. After removal of 6 bases from V and 0 bases from J, the junction contained 12 bases not matched to a gene. The CDR3 totals 17 residues. The germline V gene has CDR1 LNHDA and CDR2 SQIVND (reference sequence). In DNA, the CDR3 is TGTGCCAGTAGACCGGGAGGACAGGGCAACATGAACACTGAAGCTTTCTTT. This encodes CASRPGGQGNMNTEAFF.

The chain joins TRBV5-1 to TRBJ2-1; D perhaps matches TRBD2 (6 bases). This CDR3 has 14 residues. V was pared by 4 bases and J by 2 bases, with 10 bases between. CDR1 and CDR2 from the germline V gene are SGHRS and YFSETQ. In nucleotides, the CDR3 is TGCGCCAGCAGCCTCGGGACTGCCTACAATGAGCAGTTCTTC. Its translation is CASSLGTAYNEQFF.

This rearrangement joins TRBV18 to TRBJ2-7; TRBD1 agrees at 9 bases. The CDR3 runs to 12 residues. Germline CDR1 and CDR2: KGHSH and LQKENI. J lost 7 bases, V lost 5 bases, and 3 bases had no gene match. Written as DNA, the CDR3 is TGTGCCAGCTCAGAGACAGGGGGGGAGCAGTACTTC. Encoded protein: CASSETGGEQYF.

The CDR3 here is CASSERSSNQPQHF. The CDR3 DNA reads as TGTGCCAGCAGTGAGAGGAGTAGCAATCAGCCCCAGCATTTT. V gene TRBV6-1 combines with J gene TRBJ1-5; D is unclear. The germline CDR1 and CDR2 sequences are MNHNS and SASEGT. The CDR3 runs 14 residues. The V gene lost 3 bases and the J gene lost 0 bases, with 6 bases spanning the gap.

CDR3 sequence (DNA): TGTGCCAGCAGTTACGGGGGGGACTCCGGCGAGCAGTACTTC. Translated: CASSYGGDSGEQYF. The J gene is TRBJ2-7, the V gene TRBV6-5, with 7 positions matching TRBD2. This CDR3 comprises 14 residues. V shed 2 bases and J 6 bases; nucleotides not matched to a gene: 7. CDR1 is MNHEY, CDR2 SVGAGI, per germline.

The chain employs TRBV5-8 and TRBJ1-5, with 7 bases aligning to TRBD1. The CDR3 consists of 16 residues. Trimming at V came to 0 bases and at J to 4 bases, leaving 7 bases not matched to a gene. The V gene's germline CDR1 is SGHTS and CDR2 YDEGEE. The CDR3 DNA follows: TGTGCCAGCAGCTTGGACAGGGGAGGAGAGAATCAGCCCCAGCATTTT. Protein product: CASSLDRGGENQPQHF.

CDR3 sequence reads: CASSQVLGGQPQHF. The CDR3 DNA sequence: TGTGCCAGCAGCCAAGTATTGGGAGGTCAGCCCCAGCATTTT. This sequence joins TRBV4-2 and TRBJ1-5; no reliable D call. Between the trimmed V and J ends, which lost 1 base and 6 bases, there was a span of 10 bases. Per germline, CDR1 LGHNA and CDR2 YNFKEQ. This CDR3 spans 14 amino acids.

CDR3 in amino acids: CAWSAGTGWAFF. CDR3 bases: TGTGCCTGGAGTGCCGGGACAGGGTGGGCTTTCTTT. The chain carries TRBV30 and TRBJ1-1, with 9 bases identical to TRBD1. V lost 1 base to trimming and J lost 11 bases; unmatched junction nucleotides: 5. The germline V gene encodes CDR1 GTSNPN and CDR2 SVGIG (reference sequence). CDR3 length: 12 residues.

The table lists this clone with a few counts. CDR3 loop: CAWSLWGDNSPLHF. DNA of the CDR3: TGTGCCTGGAGCTTATGGGGAGATAATTCACCCCTCCACTTT. V gene TRBV30 combines with J gene TRBJ1-6, with D unresolved. CDR1 and CDR2 (germline): GTSNPN, SVGIG (reference sequence). This CDR3 region has 14 residues. Trimming took off 3 bases at V and 5 bases at J, with 11 bases between the two ends.

This chain uses TRBV5-4 with TRBJ2-1; 10 nucleotides align to TRBD1. The CDR3 is made up of 14 amino acids. Germline V gene lookup returns CDR1 SGHNT and CDR2 YYREEE (reference sequence). The J segment lost 7 bases and the V segment lost 4 bases, leaving 5 bases of the junction unmatched. The CDR3 loop is CASSRQGAGNEQFF. The CDR3 coding sequence is TGTGCCAGCAGCCGACAGGGGGCCGGTAATGAGCAGTTCTTC.

This chain links TRBV11-3 with TRBJ2-3; 7 bases are shared with TRBD2. J gave up 2 bases and V 4 bases, and 12 bases lay outside the gene matches. The CDR3 has 17 amino acids. The germline V gene has CDR1 SGHNT and CDR2 YENEEA. The CDR3 here is CASSSSGGAGLTDTQYF. CDR3 coding DNA: TGTGCCAGCAGCTCATCGGGGGGAGCGGGCCTCACAGATACGCAGTATTTT.

The chain uses TRBV5-4 and TRBJ1-3, with TRBD1 matching over 9 bases. Per germline, CDR1 SGHNT and CDR2 YYREEE (reference sequence). Unmatched junction bases numbered 9, after V lost 0 bases and J lost 8 bases. The CDR3 has 16 amino acids. DNA of the CDR3: TGTGCCAGCAGCTTGGGAATCCCACAGGGGGCTCACACCATATATTTT. Its protein is CASSLGIPQGAHTIYF.